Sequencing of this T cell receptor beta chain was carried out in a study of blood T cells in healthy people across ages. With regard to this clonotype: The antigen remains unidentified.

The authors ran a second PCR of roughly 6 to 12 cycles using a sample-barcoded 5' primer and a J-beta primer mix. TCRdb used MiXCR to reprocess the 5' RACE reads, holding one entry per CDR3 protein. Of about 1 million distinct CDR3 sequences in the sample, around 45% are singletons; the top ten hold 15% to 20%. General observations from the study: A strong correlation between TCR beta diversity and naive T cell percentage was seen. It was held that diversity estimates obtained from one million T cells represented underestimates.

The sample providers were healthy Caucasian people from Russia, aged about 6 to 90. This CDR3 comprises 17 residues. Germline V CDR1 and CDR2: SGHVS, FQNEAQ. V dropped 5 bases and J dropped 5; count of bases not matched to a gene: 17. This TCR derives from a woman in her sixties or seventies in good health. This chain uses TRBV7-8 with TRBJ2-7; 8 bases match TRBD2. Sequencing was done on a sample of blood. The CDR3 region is CASSRTDPRGGYNEQYF. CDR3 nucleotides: TGTGCCAGCAGCCGAACCGATCCACGGGGGGGCTACAACGAGCAGTACTTC.